The 28 T cell receptor beta chains listed next were all sequenced from one sample in a study of shared T cell receptors in the human thymus. Clones were read by immunoSEQ multiplex PCR, and TCRdb kept only the in-frame ones, dropping some. Among under 700,000 clones, around three quarters were seen once, and the ten largest hold 0.013%. The same specimen was also included in a second study, on human thymus T cells.

The material sequenced was thymocytes. These receptors originate from a boy in the first two years of life with a congenital heart defect.

The J gene is TRBJ2-5, the V gene TRBV6-5, with D unresolved. Germline lookup yields CDR1 MNHEY and CDR2 SVGAGI. CDR3 size: 10 residues. Trimming pared 10 bases from V and 9 bases from J, leaving 12 bases between. The CDR3 protein is CATRPEAQYF. The CDR3 region has the DNA TGTGCCACCCGACCCGAGGCCCAGTACTTC.

About this clone itself: Other DNA variants within this sample encode the same CDR3. DNA of the CDR3: TGTGCCAGCAGCGCTCCTAGCGGTAGCACAGATACGCAGTATTTT. It translates to CASSAPSGSTDTQYF. This chain links TRBV9 with TRBJ2-3; 7 nucleotides agree with TRBD2. Germline-derived CDR1 and CDR2 are SGDLS and YYNGEE. The CDR3 runs to 15 residues. The junction had 4 bases not matched to a gene; V was cut back by 3 bases and J by 0 bases. The full variable domain, completed using reference TRBV9 and TRBJ2-3, is DSGVTQTPKHLITATGQRVTLRCSPRSGDLSVYWYQQSLDQGLQFLIQYYNGEERAKGNILERFSAQQFPDLHSELNLSSLELGDSALYFCASSAPSGSTDTQYFGPGTRLTVL.

The V and J genes are TRBV19 and TRBJ1-5; possible D gene TRBD1, 6 bases. V was pared by 7 bases and J by 9 bases, with 25 bases between. This CDR3 has 16 amino acids. Germline values: CDR1 LNHDA, CDR2 SQIVND (reference sequence). CDR3 region: CASTLSGGKYNWPQHF. DNA for the CDR3: TGTGCCAGTACCCTGAGTGGGGGCAAATACAATTGGCCCCAGCATTTT.

The chain couples TRBV6-1 to TRBJ1-5; possibly TRBD1 for D (6 bases). CDR3 length equals 15 residues. The germline V gene has CDR1 MNHNS and CDR2 SASEGT. Trimming took 2 bases from V and 4 from J, leaving 12 bases between them. The CDR3 region has the DNA TGTGCCAGCAGTGAACCGGGGCAGGGGAATCAGCCCCAGCATTTT. It codes for CASSEPGQGNQPQHF.

The chain recombines TRBV29-1 with TRBJ1-1; TRBD1 aligns across 7 bases. The CDR3 loop spans 13 amino acids. Germline CDR1 SQVTM, CDR2 ANQGSEA. V dropped 7 bases and J dropped 3; count of bases not matched to a gene: 8. The CDR3 DNA reads TGCAGCGCTGGACAGGTCCGGGACACTGAAGCTTTCTTT. Encoded protein: CSAGQVRDTEAFF.

The chain links TRBV7-9 to TRBJ2-4; maybe TRBD1 (5 bases). The V end lost 4 bases, the J end lost 5 bases, and 18 bases lay between the germline ends. The CDR3 contains 16 residues. Germline V lookup: CDR1 SEHNR, CDR2 FQNEAQ (reference sequence). CDR3 residues: CASSSILTARENIQYF. The DNA of the CDR3 is TGTGCCAGCAGCTCGATCCTGACAGCCCGGGAAAACATTCAGTACTTC. The variable domain in full, completed from reference TRBV7-9 and TRBJ2-4, reads DTGVSQNPRHKITKRGQNVTFRCDPISEHNRLYWYRQTLGQGPEFLTYFQNEAQLEKSRLLSDRFSAERPKGSFSTLEIQRTEQGDSAMYLCASSSILTARENIQYFGAGTRLSVL.

The rearrangement links TRBV29-1 to TRBJ1-2, with 7 bases aligning to TRBD1. This CDR3 has 14 amino acids. Per the germline V gene, CDR1 is SQVTM and CDR2 is ANQGSEA. J gave up 5 bases and V 6 bases, and 12 bases lay outside the gene matches. The CDR3 DNA sequence: TGCAGCGTCGTTTCAGACAGGGACGGTTATGGCTACACCTTC. It translates to CSVVSDRDGYGYTF. The full variable domain, rest sourced from reference TRBV29-1 and TRBJ1-2, is SAVISQKPSRDICQRGTSLTIQCQVDSQVTMMFWYRQQPGQSLTLIATANQGSEATYESGFVIDKFPISRPNLTFSTLTVSNMSPEDSSIYLCSVVSDRDGYGYTFGSGTRLTVV.

J is TRBJ2-1 and V is TRBV27; 7 positions agree with TRBD2. There are 15 residues in the CDR3. Unmatched junction bases numbered 13, after V lost 7 bases and J lost 7 bases. The germline V gene has CDR1 MNHEY and CDR2 SMNVEV (reference sequence). The CDR3 sequence: CASTGTPAGGNEQFF. In nucleotides, the CDR3 is TGTGCCAGCACCGGGACTCCCGCCGGGGGGAATGAGCAGTTCTTC.

This chain connects TRBV4-3 to TRBJ2-7; 8 nucleotides agree with TRBD1. The CDR3 spans 17 residues. The J segment lost 0 bases and the V segment lost 1 base, leaving 8 bases of the junction unmatched. The germline V gene has CDR1 LGHNA and CDR2 YSLEER. For the CDR3, the DNA is TGCGCCAGCAGCCAAGCTTTATGGACAGGGCCCTCCTACGAGCAGTACTTC. Its protein is CASSQALWTGPSYEQYF.

This chain joins TRBV5-6 and TRBJ1-3; D may be TRBD1 (6 bases). Germline assignment: CDR1 SGHDT and CDR2 YYEEEE. The CDR3 is made up of 16 amino acids. V was pared by 4 bases and J by 4 bases, with 18 bases between. DNA for the CDR3: TGTGCCAGCAGCCCCCGGGCGGACAGATCGGGAAACACCATATATTTT. Translating it yields CASSPRADRSGNTIYF. The complete variable domain, with remaining parts taken from reference TRBV5-6 and TRBJ1-3, reads DAGVTQSPTHLIKTRGQQVTLRCSPKSGHDTVSWYQQALGQGPQFIFQYYEEEERQRGNFPDRFSGHQFPNYSSELNVNALLLGDSALYLCASSPRADRSGNTIYFGEGSWLTVV.

The chain links TRBV7-8 to TRBJ2-3; 10 bases fit TRBD2. Germline V lookup: CDR1 SGHVS, CDR2 FQNEAQ. The J segment lost 4 bases and the V segment lost 4 bases, leaving 5 bases of the junction unmatched. This CDR3 comprises 15 residues. Written as DNA, the CDR3 is TGTGCCAGCAGCTACGGGACTAGCGAAGCAGATACGCAGTATTTT. The encoded protein is CASSYGTSEADTQYF.

The chain recombines TRBV27 with TRBJ2-3; TRBD2 agrees at 8 bases. With 6 bases clipped from V and 7 bases from J, the junction kept 6 bases outside the gene matches. Germline V gene sequence: CDR1 MNHEY, CDR2 SMNVEV (reference sequence). This CDR3 is 13 amino acids long. CDR3 loop: CASRPQRENTQYF. In DNA, the CDR3 is TGTGCCAGCAGGCCCCAGCGGGAGAATACGCAGTATTTT.

The genes are TRBV9 and TRBJ2-7, with TRBD1 identical over 8 bases. Germline lookup yields CDR1 SGDLS and CDR2 YYNGEE. With 3 bases clipped from V and 0 bases from J, the junction kept 5 bases outside the gene matches. The CDR3 has 15 amino acids. CDR3 in DNA: TGTGCCAGCAGCGCCGGGACAGGAATCTCCTACGAGCAGTACTTC. Protein sequence: CASSAGTGISYEQYF.

This clone was found a few times. V usage is TRBV9 and J usage is TRBJ2-2; D is possibly TRBD1 (6 bases). Germline V lookup: CDR1 SGDLS, CDR2 YYNGEE. This CDR3 is 19 amino acids long. V lost 0 bases, J lost 4 bases, and 22 bases lay in between. This chain's CDR3 is CASSVDAGTQGVRTGELFF. CDR3 coding DNA: TGTGCCAGCAGCGTAGACGCCGGCACACAGGGAGTTCGCACCGGGGAGCTGTTTTTT.

The gene calls are TRBV27 and TRBJ1-2; TRBD1 matches 7 bases. Germline V gene data show CDR1 as MNHEY and CDR2 as SMNVEV (reference sequence). This CDR3 has 14 amino acids. V lost 6 bases, J lost 6 bases, and 10 bases stayed unmatched. CDR3 DNA: TGTGCCAGCAGGACAAGACAGGGTTGCGATGGCTACACCTTC. Translating gives CASRTRQGCDGYTF.

V usage is TRBV4-3 and J usage is TRBJ1-4, with TRBD1 matching 10 bases. The CDR3 covers 16 residues. Losses at the gene ends were 0 bases for V and 9 bases for J; bases not matched to a gene: 7. Germline values: CDR1 LGHNA, CDR2 YSLEER. The CDR3 DNA reads as TGCGCCAGCAGCCAAGATATAGGGACAGGGGTACAAAAACTGTTTTTT. Protein product: CASSQDIGTGVQKLFF.

This chain uses TRBV30 with TRBJ2-7, with D perhaps TRBD2 (7 bases). V lost 0 bases, J lost 9 bases, and 18 bases lay in between. Germline lookup yields CDR1 GTSNPN and CDR2 SVGIG (reference sequence). The CDR3 covers 14 residues. CDR3 amino acids: CAWSVVAGAGGQYF. The CDR3 DNA sequence: TGTGCCTGGAGTGTGGTGGCGGGGGCCGGGGGGCAGTACTTC.

The rearrangement links TRBV10-2 to TRBJ2-1; 9 nucleotides align to TRBD2. This CDR3 contains 15 residues. Germline V CDR1 and CDR2: WSHSY, SAAADI. V shed 4 bases and J 2 bases; nucleotides not matched to a gene: 3. The CDR3 spells CASSASGRTYNEQFF. CDR3 DNA sequence: TGCGCCAGCAGTGCGAGCGGGAGGACCTACAATGAGCAGTTCTTC.

V usage is TRBV7-9 and J usage is TRBJ1-1; D unresolved. V was shortened by 3 bases and J by 8 bases, with 10 bases between the two germline ends. CDR1 SEHNR and CDR2 FQNEAQ come from the germline V gene (reference sequence). This CDR3 has 12 residues. The CDR3 sequence is CASSLGPSEAFF. The CDR3 nucleotides are TGTGCCAGCAGCTTGGGCCCCTCGGAAGCTTTCTTT.

The chain links TRBV30 to TRBJ2-5; the D gene is possibly TRBD2 (7 bases). The germline CDR1 and CDR2 sequences are GTSNPN and SVGIG (reference sequence). Trimming cost V 1 base and J 5 bases, with 17 bases left between them. CDR3 length: 15 residues. This chain's CDR3 is CAWSEPRGAHETQYF. For the CDR3, the DNA is TGTGCCTGGAGTGAGCCCCGGGGGGCGCATGAGACCCAGTACTTC. The full variable domain, its missing parts supplied by reference TRBV30 and TRBJ2-5, is SQTIHQWPATLVQPVGSPLSLECTVEGTSNPNLYWYRQAAGRGLQLLFYSVGIGQISSEVPQNLSASRPQDRQFILSSKKLLLSDSGFYLCAWSEPRGAHETQYFGPGTRLLVL.

The rearrangement uses TRBV6-1 and TRBJ1-4; tentative D call: TRBD1 (6 bases). Germline lookup yields CDR1 MNHNS and CDR2 SASEGT. The ends were cut back, 2 bases at V and 3 bases at J, with 19 bases in the middle. This CDR3 spans 18 amino acids. CDR3 sequence (DNA): TGTGCCAGCAGTGAACCGGGACAACCGGTAGGGCCTAATGAAAAACTGTTTTTT. Translated, it gives CASSEPGQPVGPNEKLFF.

The V and J genes are TRBV6-6 and TRBJ2-7; 7 nucleotides align to TRBD2. The CDR3 totals 14 residues. Germline CDR1 is MNHNY and CDR2 is SVGAGI (reference sequence). V lost 2 bases, J lost 7 bases, and 8 bases stayed unmatched. DNA of the CDR3: TGTGCCAGCAGTTACGTGGGAGGGAAGTGGGAGCAGTACTTC. The encoded protein is CASSYVGGKWEQYF.

This clone was observed once. The chain recombines TRBV27 with TRBJ1-4; 11 bases align to TRBD1. CDR3 length equals 16 residues. Germline CDR1 is MNHEY and CDR2 is SMNVEV (reference sequence). V lost 4 bases to trimming and J lost 5 bases; unmatched junction nucleotides: 6. CDR3 nucleotide sequence: TGTGCCAGCAGTTCCACCCGGGACAGGGGGAATGAAAAACTGTTTTTT. Protein sequence: CASSSTRDRGNEKLFF.

This clone occurred once. The CDR3 region has the DNA TGCGCCAGCAGCCAAGAGCTTGGGCGCCTCGATGGGGGGGATACGCAGTATTTT. Translating it yields CASSQELGRLDGGDTQYF. The rearrangement uses TRBV4-3 and TRBJ2-3, with D maybe TRBD2 (6 bases). Germline V lookup: CDR1 LGHNA, CDR2 YSLEER. The CDR3 runs 18 residues. Between the trimmed V and J ends, which lost 0 bases and 6 bases, there was a span of 22 bases.

CDR3 region: CASSRVPRNQPQHF. DNA of the CDR3: TGTGCCAGCAGCAGGGTTCCGCGCAATCAGCCCCAGCATTTT. J is TRBJ1-5 and V is TRBV6-5, with D maybe TRBD1 (5 bases). V lost 6 bases, J lost 2 bases, and 11 bases lay in between. The CDR3 extends over 14 amino acids. The germline V gene encodes CDR1 MNHEY and CDR2 SVGAGI.

This clone was picked up a small number of times. The V and J genes are TRBV7-3 and TRBJ2-1; a weak D match, TRBD2 (6 bases). The CDR3 spans 16 residues. V shed 5 bases and J shed 8 bases, with 22 bases lying between them. Germline values: CDR1 SGHTA, CDR2 FQGTGA. Written as DNA, the CDR3 is TGTGCCAGCAGCCCCGGGGGAGCCCCGAAGGGGTATGAGCAGTTCTTC. Protein product: CASSPGGAPKGYEQFF.

The rearrangement links TRBV28 to TRBJ2-1; D uncertain. Germline V lookup: CDR1 MDHEN, CDR2 SYDVKM. V was clipped by 3 bases and J by 0 bases, with 12 bases between them. This CDR3 has 16 amino acids. The CDR3, as DNA: TGTGCCAGCAGTTTTCGGAGCGTCCCCTCCTACAATGAGCAGTTCTTC. Encoded protein: CASSFRSVPSYNEQFF.

This clone is a singleton in its sample. The chain combines TRBV15 with TRBJ1-4; perhaps TRBD1 as D (6 bases). The germline V gene encodes CDR1 LNHNV and CDR2 YYDKDF (reference sequence). This CDR3 comprises 15 residues. The ends were cut back, 8 bases at V and 4 bases at J, with 17 bases in the middle. The CDR3 here is CATAAGEGINEKLFF. CDR3 nucleotides: TGTGCCACCGCGGCAGGGGAGGGGATTAATGAAAAACTGTTTTTT.